Described below is a single TCR beta chain sequence and its context. This CDR3 spans 13 amino acids. Unmatched junction bases numbered 7, after V lost 5 bases and J lost 4 bases. CDR1 and CDR2 from the germline V gene are GTSNPN and SVGIG (reference sequence). This entry belongs to a study of blood T cell repertoires in COVID-19. Profiled with immunoSEQ multiplex PCR; TCRdb holds only in-frame clones, not every one. The sample yields 300,000 or so clones, about 90% seen once. This chain uses TRBV30 with TRBJ1-1, with TRBD1 identical over 7 bases. The TCR originated in a middle-aged woman with acute or convalescent COVID-19. Sample: peripheral blood. CDR3 amino acids: CAWGDSDFTEAFF. As DNA, the CDR3 is TGTGCCTGGGGGGACAGCGACTTCACTGAAGCTTTCTTT.